This T cell receptor beta chain originates from a study of cytomegalovirus exposure and HLA in healthy donors. Whole-study context: There were 350 to 400 genotyped donors. Of these, 81% fell in the genetic ancestry cluster associated with self-reported Caucasian donors. Findings and limits, study-wide: Later work showed greater clonal expansion in HLA-associated TCR beta chains than in equally common others. A later analysis by the authors found several of the most significant clusters apparently linked to common viral pathogens. Some public TCRs appeared in many individuals, while most sequences were rare.

Researchers ran the PCR with 60 Vbeta and 13 Jbeta primers. Generated by immunoSEQ multiplex PCR, the TCRdb table keeps only in-frame clones and is missing some. Here the sample spans approximately 170,000 clones, about 79% being singletons. This CDR3 has 13 residues. V lost 5 bases, J lost 7 bases, and 11 bases lay in between. CDR1 and CDR2 from the germline V gene are MDHEN and SYDVKM. As concerns this clone: As yet, its antigen is unknown.

The sample taken for sequencing was PBMCs. The source is a woman aged 45-60 years in good health and CMV-seronegative. The rearrangement uses TRBV28 and TRBJ2-2; D remains ambiguous. The CDR3 nucleotides read TGTGCCAGCAGTCCAACACAAAACGGGGAGCTGTTTTTT. Translation: CASSPTQNGELFF.